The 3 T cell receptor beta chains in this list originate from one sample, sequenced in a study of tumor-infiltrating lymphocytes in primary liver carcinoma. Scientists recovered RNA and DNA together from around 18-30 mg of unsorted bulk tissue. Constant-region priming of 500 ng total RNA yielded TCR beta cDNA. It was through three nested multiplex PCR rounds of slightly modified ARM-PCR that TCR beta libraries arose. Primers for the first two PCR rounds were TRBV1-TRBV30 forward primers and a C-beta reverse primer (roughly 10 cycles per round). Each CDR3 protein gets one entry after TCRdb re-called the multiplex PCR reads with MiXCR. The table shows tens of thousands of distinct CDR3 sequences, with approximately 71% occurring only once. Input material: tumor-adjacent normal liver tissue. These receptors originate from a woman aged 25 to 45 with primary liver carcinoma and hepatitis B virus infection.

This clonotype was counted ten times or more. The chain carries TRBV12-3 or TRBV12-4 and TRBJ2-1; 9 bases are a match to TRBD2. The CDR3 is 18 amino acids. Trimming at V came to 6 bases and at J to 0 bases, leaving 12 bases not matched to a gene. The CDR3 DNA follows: TGTGCCAGCAGCCGACCGGGACTAGCTATCTCCTCCTACAATGAGCAGTTCTTC. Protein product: CASSRPGLAISSYNEQFF.

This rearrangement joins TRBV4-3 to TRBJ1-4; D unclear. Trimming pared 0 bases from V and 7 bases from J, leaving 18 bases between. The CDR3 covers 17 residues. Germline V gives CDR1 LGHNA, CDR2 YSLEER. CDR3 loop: CASSQEWSRIEGEKLFF. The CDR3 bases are TGCGCCAGCAGCCAAGAGTGGTCCAGGATCGAGGGTGAAAAACTGTTTTTT.

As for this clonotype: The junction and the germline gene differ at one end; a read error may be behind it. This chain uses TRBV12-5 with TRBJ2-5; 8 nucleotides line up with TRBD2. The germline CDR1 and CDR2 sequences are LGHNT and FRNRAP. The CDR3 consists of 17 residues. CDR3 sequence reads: CASGLPRAGAGQETQYF. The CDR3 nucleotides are TGTGCTAGTGGTTTGCCGAGAGCGGGAGCCGGGCAAGAGACACAGTACTTC.